A single sample gave rise to the 3 T cell receptor beta chains below, sequenced in a study of blood T cell repertoires in COVID-19. The protocol was immunoSEQ multiplex PCR, while the TCRdb copy is restricted to in-frame clones and leaves out a portion. This table has about 190,000 clones, 88% appearing once. Sequenced material: peripheral blood. The receptors stem from a man in his forties with active or convalescent COVID-19.

This rearrangement joins TRBV29-1 to TRBJ1-1; 10 positions agree with TRBD1. V trimming: 4 bases; J trimming: 4 bases; junction bases outside the gene matches: 3. Germline V CDR1 and CDR2: SQVTM, ANQGSEA. The CDR3 consists of 13 residues. DNA for the CDR3: TGCAGCGTTGCGACAGGGGGCATCACTGAAGCTTTCTTT. Its protein product is CSVATGGITEAFF.

V is TRBV24-1 and J is TRBJ1-2; TRBD1 is a possible D gene (6 bases). The CDR3 runs to 13 residues. V dropped 3 bases and J dropped 10 bases, with 14 bases sitting between them. Per the germline V gene, CDR1 is KGHDR and CDR2 is SFDVKD. Here the CDR3 DNA reads TGTGCCACCAGTGATAGGGACACGTCTTCCTACACCTTC. This codes for CATSDRDTSSYTF.

This sequence joins TRBV12-5 and TRBJ2-2; possible D gene TRBD1, 6 bases. Trimming removed 10 bases at V and 2 bases at J, with 14 bases between. Per germline, CDR1 LGHNT and CDR2 FRNRAP. CDR3 size: 14 residues. CDR3 coding DNA: TGTGCTACGAAAAACAGGGTTAACACCGGGGAGCTGTTTTTT. Translated: CATKNRVNTGELFF.